Sequencing of this T cell receptor (beta chain) was carried out in a study of shared clonotypes between healthy human individuals. Splitting of CD4+ cells produced CD45RA+ naive and CD45RA-negative memory subsets. Profiled with immunoSEQ multiplex PCR; TCRdb holds only in-frame clones, not every one. Counted here are over 2 million clones, 95% occurring once; the ten biggest clones make up more than 0.1%. This clonotype was obtained from a man aged 18 to 29 in good health. The sample was naive CD4+ T cells sorted from blood. Subset specified: CD45RA+ positively selected.

The CDR3 protein is CASQGTGELFF. CDR3 nucleotides: TGTGCCAGCCAGGGGACCGGGGAGCTGTTTTTT. The rearrangement links TRBV11-2 to TRBJ2-2; the D gene is possibly TRBD1 (6 bases). The V gene lost 8 bases and the J gene lost 5 bases, with 6 bases spanning the gap. Germline CDR1 SGHAT, CDR2 FQNNGV. The CDR3 is 11 residues long.